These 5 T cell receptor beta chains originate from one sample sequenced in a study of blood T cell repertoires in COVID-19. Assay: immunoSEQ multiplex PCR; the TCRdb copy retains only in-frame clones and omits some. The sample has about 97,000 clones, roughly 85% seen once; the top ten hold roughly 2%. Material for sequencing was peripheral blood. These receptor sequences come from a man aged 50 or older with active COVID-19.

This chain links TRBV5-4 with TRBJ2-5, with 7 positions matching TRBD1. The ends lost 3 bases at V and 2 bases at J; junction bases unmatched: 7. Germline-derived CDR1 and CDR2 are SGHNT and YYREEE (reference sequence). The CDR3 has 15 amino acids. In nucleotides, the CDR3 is TGTGCCAGCAGCTCCCGGGACAGCTTACAAGAGACCCAGTACTTC. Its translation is CASSSRDSLQETQYF.

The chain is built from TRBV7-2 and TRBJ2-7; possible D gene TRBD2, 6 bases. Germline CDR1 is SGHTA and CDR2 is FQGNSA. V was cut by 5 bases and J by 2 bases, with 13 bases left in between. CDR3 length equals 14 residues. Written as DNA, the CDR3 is TGTGCCAGCAGCCAAGAGAGACTAGCCTACGAGCAGTACTTC. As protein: CASSQERLAYEQYF. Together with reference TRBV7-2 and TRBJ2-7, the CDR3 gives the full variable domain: GAGVSQSPSNKVTEKGKDVELRCDPISGHTALYWYRQSLGQGLEFLIYFQGNSAPDKSGLPSDRFSAERTGGSVSTLTIQRTQQEDSAVYLCASSQERLAYEQYFGPGTRLTVT.

CDR3 sequence (DNA): TGTGCCAGCAGCCAAGGGACAGCGAATGAGCAGTTCTTC. It specifies CASSQGTANEQFF. The chain is built from TRBV3-1 (or the pseudogene TRBV3-2) and TRBJ2-1; D is possibly TRBD1 (6 bases). Trimming stripped 1 base from V and 7 bases from J, with 8 bases between. The CDR3 sequence is 13 residues long. Germline V gives CDR1 LGHDT, CDR2 YNNKEL (reference sequence).

CDR3 in amino acids: CASSLNRDRLRNSPLHF. Here the CDR3 DNA reads TGTGCCAGCAGCTTAAATCGGGACAGGTTGAGAAATTCACCCCTCCACTTT. The gene calls are TRBV7-8 and TRBJ1-6; 8 bases agree with TRBD1. Germline V gives CDR1 SGHVS, CDR2 FQNEAQ. J gave up 7 bases and V 2 bases, and 10 bases lay outside the gene matches. The CDR3 has 17 residues.

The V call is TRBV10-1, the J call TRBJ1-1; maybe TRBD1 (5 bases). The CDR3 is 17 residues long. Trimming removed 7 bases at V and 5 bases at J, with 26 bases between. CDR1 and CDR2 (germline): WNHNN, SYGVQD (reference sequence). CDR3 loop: CASTIPHPGLPRTEAFF. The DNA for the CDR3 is TGCGCCAGCACCATACCCCATCCGGGACTTCCCAGGACTGAAGCTTTCTTT.